Here is one T cell receptor (beta chain) with its context. The antigen is undetermined. The sample belongs to a study of T-cell memory formation after mild COVID-19. A 5'RACE reaction primed in the constant segment made cDNA libraries of TCR alpha and TCR beta, and these carried sample barcodes and UMIs. One entry per CDR3 protein results from TCRdb running MiXCR on the 5' RACE reads. The repertoire consists of about 400,000 distinct CDR3 sequences, with roughly an eighth occurring once and the leading ten covering less than 25%. Overall study findings and caveats: Contracting CD8+ clones were enriched in EMRA, CD4+ mainly in CM and EM. Whether second-wave clones peaking at day 37 were SARS-CoV-2 specific went unconfirmed. Certain responding clones were present in pre-infection memory, suggesting participation of cross-reactive memory.

The specimen sequenced was PBMCs or a T cell subset sorted from them (not recorded which). The receptor was isolated from a man in his late teens or twenties who had mild COVID-19 (a few samples of this study predate the infection). Cell type and time point are not known.

The DNA of the CDR3 is TGTGCCAGCAGTTACTCGAGGGGATCAGATACGCAGTATTTT. Translating it yields CASSYSRGSDTQYF. The gene calls are TRBV6-5 and TRBJ2-3; either TRBD1 or TRBD2 may supply D (5 bases each). Trimming took 0 bases from V and 4 from J, leaving 8 bases between them. The CDR3 sequence is 14 residues long. Germline V gives CDR1 MNHEY, CDR2 SVGAGI.